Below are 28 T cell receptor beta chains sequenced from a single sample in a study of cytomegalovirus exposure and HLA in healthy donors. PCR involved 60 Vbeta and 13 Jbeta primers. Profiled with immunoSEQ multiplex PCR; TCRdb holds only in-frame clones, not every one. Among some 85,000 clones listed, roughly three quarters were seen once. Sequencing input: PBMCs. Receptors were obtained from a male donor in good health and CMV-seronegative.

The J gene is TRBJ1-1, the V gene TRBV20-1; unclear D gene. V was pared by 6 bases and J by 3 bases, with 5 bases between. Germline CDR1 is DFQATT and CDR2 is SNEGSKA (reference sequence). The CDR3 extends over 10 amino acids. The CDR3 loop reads CSAWHTEAFF. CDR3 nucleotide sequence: TGCAGTGCGTGGCACACTGAAGCTTTCTTT.

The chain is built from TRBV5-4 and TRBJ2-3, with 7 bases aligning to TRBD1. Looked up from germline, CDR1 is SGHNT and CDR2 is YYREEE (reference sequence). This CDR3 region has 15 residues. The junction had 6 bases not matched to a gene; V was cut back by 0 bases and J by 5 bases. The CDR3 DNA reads TGTGCCAGCAGCTTGGCACAGGGGATTGGAGATACGCAGTATTTT. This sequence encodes CASSLAQGIGDTQYF.

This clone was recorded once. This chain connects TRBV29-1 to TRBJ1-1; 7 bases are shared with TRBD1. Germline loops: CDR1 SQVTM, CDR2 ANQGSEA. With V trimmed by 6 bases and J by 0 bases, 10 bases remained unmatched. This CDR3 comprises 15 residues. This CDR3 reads CSVAMTGRVNTEAFF. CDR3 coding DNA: TGCAGCGTCGCTATGACAGGGCGCGTGAACACTGAAGCTTTCTTT.

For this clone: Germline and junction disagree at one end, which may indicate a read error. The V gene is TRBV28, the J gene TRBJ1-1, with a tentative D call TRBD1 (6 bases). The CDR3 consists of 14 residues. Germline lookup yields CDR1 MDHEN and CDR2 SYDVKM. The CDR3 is CASSIQGFGNVGIF. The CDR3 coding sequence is TGTGCCAGCAGTATCCAGGGGTTTGGGAATGTGGGTATCTTT.

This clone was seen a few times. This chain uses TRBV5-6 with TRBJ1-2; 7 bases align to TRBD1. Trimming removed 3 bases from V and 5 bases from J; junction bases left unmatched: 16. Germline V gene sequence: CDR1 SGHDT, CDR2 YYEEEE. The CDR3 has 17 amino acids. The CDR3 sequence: CASSSFQDMGQLYGYTF. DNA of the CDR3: TGTGCCAGCAGCTCCTTTCAAGACATGGGACAGCTGTATGGCTACACCTTC.

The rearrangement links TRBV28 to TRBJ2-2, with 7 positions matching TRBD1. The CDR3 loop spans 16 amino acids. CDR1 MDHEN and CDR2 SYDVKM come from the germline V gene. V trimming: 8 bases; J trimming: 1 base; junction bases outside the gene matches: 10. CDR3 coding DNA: TGTGCCAGCCCCTTAGACAGGGTGGGGAACACCGGGGAGCTGTTTTTT. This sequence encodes CASPLDRVGNTGELFF.

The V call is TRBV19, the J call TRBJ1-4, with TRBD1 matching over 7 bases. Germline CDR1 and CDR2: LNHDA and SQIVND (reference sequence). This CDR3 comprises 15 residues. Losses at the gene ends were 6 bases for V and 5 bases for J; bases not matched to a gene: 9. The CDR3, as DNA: TGTGCCAGTAGCCCCCCGGGACAGATAAATGAAAAACTGTTTTTT. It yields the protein CASSPPGQINEKLFF. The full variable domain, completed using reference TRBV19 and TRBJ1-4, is DGGITQSPKYLFRKEGQNVTLSCEQNLNHDAMYWYRQDPGQGLRLIYYSQIVNDFQKGDIAEGYSVSREKKESFPLTVTSAQKNPTAFYLCASSPPGQINEKLFFGSGTQLSVL.

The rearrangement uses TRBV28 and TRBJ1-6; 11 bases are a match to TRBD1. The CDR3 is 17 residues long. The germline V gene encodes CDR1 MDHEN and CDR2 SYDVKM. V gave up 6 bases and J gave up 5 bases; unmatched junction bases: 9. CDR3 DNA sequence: TGTGCCAGCAGACGTTGGACAGGGGGCATAGATAATTCACCCCTCCACTTT. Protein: CASRRWTGGIDNSPLHF. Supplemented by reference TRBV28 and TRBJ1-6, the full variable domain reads DVKVTQSSRYLVKRTGEKVFLECVQDMDHENMFWYRQDPGLGLRLIYFSYDVKMKEKGDIPEGYSVSREKKERFSLILESASTNQTSMYLCASRRWTGGIDNSPLHFGNGTRLTVT.

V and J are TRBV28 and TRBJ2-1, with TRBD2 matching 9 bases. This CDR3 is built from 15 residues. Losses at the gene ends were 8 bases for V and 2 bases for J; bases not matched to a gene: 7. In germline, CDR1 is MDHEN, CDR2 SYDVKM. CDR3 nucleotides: TGTGCCAGCGGCTCCGAGCGGGGGGCCTACAATGAGCAGTTCTTC. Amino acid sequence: CASGSERGAYNEQFF. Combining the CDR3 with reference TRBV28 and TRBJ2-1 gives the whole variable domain DVKVTQSSRYLVKRTGEKVFLECVQDMDHENMFWYRQDPGLGLRLIYFSYDVKMKEKGDIPEGYSVSREKKERFSLILESASTNQTSMYLCASGSERGAYNEQFFGPGTRLTVL.

CDR3 nucleotides: TGCGCCAGCAGCCTTGACAGGGAGGTAGAAAAACTGTTTTTT. This gives the protein CASSLDREVEKLFF. V gene TRBV4-3 combines with J gene TRBJ1-4; 7 bases line up with TRBD1. The V gene end was trimmed by 4 bases and the J gene end by 8 bases; junction bases not matched to a gene: 7. Germline V lookup: CDR1 LGHNA, CDR2 YSLEER. CDR3 length equals 14 residues.

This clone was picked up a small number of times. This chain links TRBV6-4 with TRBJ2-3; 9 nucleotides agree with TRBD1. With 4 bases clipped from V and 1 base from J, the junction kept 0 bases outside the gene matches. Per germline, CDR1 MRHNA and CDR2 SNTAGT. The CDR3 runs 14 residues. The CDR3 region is CASSGTGGTDTQYF. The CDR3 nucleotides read TGTGCCAGCAGTGGGACAGGGGGCACAGATACGCAGTATTTT.

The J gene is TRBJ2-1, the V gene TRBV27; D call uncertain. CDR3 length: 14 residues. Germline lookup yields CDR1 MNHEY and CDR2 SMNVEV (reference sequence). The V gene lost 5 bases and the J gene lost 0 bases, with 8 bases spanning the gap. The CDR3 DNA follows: TGTGCCAGCAGTCGGGTAGGCTCCTACAATGAGCAGTTCTTC. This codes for CASSRVGSYNEQFF.

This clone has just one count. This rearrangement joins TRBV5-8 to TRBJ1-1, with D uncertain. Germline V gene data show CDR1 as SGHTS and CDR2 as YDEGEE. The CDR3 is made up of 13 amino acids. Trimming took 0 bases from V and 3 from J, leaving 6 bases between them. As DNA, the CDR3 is TGTGCCAGCAGCTTGGTTCGGTACACTGAAGCTTTCTTT. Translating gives CASSLVRYTEAFF.

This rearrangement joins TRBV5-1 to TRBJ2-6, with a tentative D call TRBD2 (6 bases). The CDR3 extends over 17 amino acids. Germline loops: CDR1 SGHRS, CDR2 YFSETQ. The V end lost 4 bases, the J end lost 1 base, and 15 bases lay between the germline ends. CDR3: CASSKTVAGSGANVLTF. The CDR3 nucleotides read TGCGCCAGCAGCAAGACAGTGGCGGGGTCTGGGGCCAACGTCCTGACTTTC.

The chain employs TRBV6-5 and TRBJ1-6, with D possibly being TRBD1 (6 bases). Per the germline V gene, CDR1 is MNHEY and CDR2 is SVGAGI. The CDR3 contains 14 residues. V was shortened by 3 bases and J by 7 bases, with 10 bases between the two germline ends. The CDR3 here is CASSYGQSNSPLHF. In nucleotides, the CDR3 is TGTGCCAGCAGTTATGGACAGTCGAATTCACCCCTCCACTTT.

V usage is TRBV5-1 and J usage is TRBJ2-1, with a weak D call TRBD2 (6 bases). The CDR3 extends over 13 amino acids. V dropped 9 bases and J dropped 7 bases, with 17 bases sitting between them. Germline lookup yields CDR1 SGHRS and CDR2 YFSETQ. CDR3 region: CATKLRDSNEQFF. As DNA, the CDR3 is TGCGCCACCAAACTCCGGGACTCTAATGAGCAGTTCTTC.

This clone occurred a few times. This chain's CDR3 is CASSTGQSDYTF. For the CDR3, the DNA is TGCGCCAGCAGCACCGGACAGTCGGACTACACCTTC. This chain links TRBV5-1 with TRBJ1-2, with D possibly matching TRBD1 (6 bases). Germline CDR1 and CDR2: SGHRS and YFSETQ. The CDR3 has 12 amino acids. V lost 4 bases, J lost 10 bases, and 14 bases lay in between.

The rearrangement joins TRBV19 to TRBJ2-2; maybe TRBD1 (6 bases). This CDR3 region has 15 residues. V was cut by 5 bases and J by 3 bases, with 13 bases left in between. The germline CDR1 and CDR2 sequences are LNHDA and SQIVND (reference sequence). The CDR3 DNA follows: TGTGCCAGTAGTGCCCTGGACAGTTACACCGGGGAGCTGTTTTTT. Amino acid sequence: CASSALDSYTGELFF.

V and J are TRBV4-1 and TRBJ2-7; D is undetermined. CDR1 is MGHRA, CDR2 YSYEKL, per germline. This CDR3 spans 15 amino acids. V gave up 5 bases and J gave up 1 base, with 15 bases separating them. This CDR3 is CASSIGSSKSYEQYF. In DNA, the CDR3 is TGCGCCAGCAGCATCGGGTCATCCAAATCCTACGAGCAGTACTTC.

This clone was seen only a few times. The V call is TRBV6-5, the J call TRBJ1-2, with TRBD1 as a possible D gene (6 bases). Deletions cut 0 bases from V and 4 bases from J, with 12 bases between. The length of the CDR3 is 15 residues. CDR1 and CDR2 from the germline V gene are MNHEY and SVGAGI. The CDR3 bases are TGTGCCAGCAGTTACTCGACAGGATACTCCTATGGCTACACCTTC. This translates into CASSYSTGYSYGYTF.

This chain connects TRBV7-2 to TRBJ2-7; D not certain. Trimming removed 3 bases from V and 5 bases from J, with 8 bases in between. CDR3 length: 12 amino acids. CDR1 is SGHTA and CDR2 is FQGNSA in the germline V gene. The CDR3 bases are TGTGCCAGCAGCTTCGCAGCGAACGAGCAGTACTTC. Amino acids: CASSFAANEQYF.

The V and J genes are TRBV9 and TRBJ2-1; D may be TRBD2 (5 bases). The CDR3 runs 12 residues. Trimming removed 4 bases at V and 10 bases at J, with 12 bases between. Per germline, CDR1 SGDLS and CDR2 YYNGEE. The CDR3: CASSQRGLEQFF. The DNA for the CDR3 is TGTGCCAGCAGCCAGAGAGGGCTCGAGCAGTTCTTC.

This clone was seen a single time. The CDR3 is CASSVQGEYNEQFF. CDR3 sequence (DNA): TGTGCCAGCAGTGTACAGGGGGAGTACAATGAGCAGTTCTTC. The chain couples TRBV11-3 to TRBJ2-1; 8 bases agree with TRBD1. The CDR3 sequence is 14 residues long. The germline V gene encodes CDR1 SGHNT and CDR2 YENEEA. V dropped 6 bases and J dropped 4; count of bases not matched to a gene: 5.

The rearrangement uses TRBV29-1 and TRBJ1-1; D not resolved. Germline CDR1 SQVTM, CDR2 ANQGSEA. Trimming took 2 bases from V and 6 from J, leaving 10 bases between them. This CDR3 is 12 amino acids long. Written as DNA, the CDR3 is TGCAGCGTTGAATCTCAGGTGTCTGAAGCTTTCTTT. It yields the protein CSVESQVSEAFF.

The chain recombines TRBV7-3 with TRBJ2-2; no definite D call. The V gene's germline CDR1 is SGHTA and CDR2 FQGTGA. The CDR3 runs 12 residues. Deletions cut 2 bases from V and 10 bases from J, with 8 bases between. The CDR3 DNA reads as TGTGCCAGCAGCTTACGAGGAGCGGAGCTGTTTTTT. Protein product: CASSLRGAELFF.

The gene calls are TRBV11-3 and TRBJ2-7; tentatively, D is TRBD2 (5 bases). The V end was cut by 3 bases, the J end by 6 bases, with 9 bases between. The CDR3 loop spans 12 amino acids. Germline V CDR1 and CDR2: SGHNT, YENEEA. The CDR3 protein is CASSFEGGEQYF. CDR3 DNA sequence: TGTGCCAGCAGCTTCGAGGGTGGCGAGCAGTACTTC.

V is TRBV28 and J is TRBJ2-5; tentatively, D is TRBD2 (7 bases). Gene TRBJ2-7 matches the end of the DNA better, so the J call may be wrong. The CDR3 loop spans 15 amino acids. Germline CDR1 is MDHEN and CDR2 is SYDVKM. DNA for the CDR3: TGTGCCAGCAGTTTAGGGGGGGCAGAATCCTACGAGCAGTACTTC. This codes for CASSLGGAESYEQYF.

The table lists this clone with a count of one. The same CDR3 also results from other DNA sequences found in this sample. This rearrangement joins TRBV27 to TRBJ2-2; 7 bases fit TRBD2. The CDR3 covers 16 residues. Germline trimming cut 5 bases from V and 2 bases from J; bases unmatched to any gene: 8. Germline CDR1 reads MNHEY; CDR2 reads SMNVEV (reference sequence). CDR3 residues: CASSKGLTLNTGELFF. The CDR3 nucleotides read TGTGCCAGCAGTAAGGGACTAACGCTTAACACCGGGGAGCTGTTTTTT.